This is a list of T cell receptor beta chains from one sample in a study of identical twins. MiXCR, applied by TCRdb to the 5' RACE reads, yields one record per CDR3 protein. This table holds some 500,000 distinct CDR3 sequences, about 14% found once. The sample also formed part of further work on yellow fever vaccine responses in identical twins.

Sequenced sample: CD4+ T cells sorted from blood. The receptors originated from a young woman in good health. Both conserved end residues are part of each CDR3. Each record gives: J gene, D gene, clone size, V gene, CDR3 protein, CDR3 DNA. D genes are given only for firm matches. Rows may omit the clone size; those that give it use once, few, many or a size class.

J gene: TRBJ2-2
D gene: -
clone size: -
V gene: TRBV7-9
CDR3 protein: CASSSQAGDTGELFF
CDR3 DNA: TGTGCCAGCAGCTCTCAGGCAGGGGATACCGGGGAGCTGTTTTTT

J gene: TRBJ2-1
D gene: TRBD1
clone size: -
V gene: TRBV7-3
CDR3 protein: CASSLTGTDYNEQFF
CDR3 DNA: TGTGCCAGCAGCTTAACCGGGACAGACTACAATGAGCAGTTCTTC

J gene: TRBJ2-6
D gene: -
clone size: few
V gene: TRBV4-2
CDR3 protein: CASSPRATGANVLTF
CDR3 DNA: TGTGCCAGCAGCCCGCGGGCCACTGGGGCCAACGTCCTGACTTTC

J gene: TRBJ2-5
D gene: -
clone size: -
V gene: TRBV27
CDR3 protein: CASADPGATQETQYF
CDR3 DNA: TGTGCCAGCGCGGACCCAGGGGCAACCCAAGAGACCCAGTACTTC

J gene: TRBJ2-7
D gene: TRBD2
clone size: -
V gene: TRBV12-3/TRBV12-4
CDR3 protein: CASSLASTGLAGFNEQYF
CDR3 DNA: TGTGCCAGCAGTTTAGCGTCCACAGGGCTAGCGGGGTTTAACGAGCAGTACTTC

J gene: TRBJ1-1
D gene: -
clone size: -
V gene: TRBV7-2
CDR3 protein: CASSPEPRGAFF
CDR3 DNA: TGTGCCAGCAGCCCCGAGCCCCGGGGGGCTTTCTTT

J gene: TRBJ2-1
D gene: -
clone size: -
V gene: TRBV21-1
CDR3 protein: CASSRQEDRVKRECSCNEQFF
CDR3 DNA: TGTGCCAGCAGCAGGCAGGAGGACAGGGTAAAGCGGGAGTGCTCCTGCAATGAGCAGTTCTTC

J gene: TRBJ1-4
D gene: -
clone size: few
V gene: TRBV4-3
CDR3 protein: CASSQDPGRYEKLFF
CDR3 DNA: TGCGCCAGCAGCCAAGATCCGGGGCGGTATGAAAAACTGTTTTTT

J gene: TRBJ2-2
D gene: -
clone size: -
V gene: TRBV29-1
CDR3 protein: CSVARGSGTGELFF
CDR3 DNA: TGCAGCGTAGCAAGGGGTAGCGGCACCGGGGAGCTGTTTTTT

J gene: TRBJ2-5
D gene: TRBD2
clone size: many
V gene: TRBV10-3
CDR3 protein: CAISESGTSGKETQYF
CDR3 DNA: TGTGCCATCAGTGAGTCAGGCACTAGCGGGAAAGAGACCCAGTACTTC

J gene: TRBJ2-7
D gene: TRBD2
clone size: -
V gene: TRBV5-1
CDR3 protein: CASTSGSGHEQYF
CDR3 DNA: TGCGCCAGCACTAGCGGGAGTGGTCACGAGCAGTACTTC

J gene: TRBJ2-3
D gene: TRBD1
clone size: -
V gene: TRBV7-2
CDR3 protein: CASSLRDRGFDTQYF
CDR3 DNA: TGTGCCAGCAGCCTCCGGGACAGGGGCTTTGATACGCAGTATTTT

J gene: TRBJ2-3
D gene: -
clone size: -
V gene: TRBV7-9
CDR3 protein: CASSLGTADTQYF
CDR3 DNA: TGTGCCAGCAGCTTAGGTACGGCCGATACGCAGTATTTT

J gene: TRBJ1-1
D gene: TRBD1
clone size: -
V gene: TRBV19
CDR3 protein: CASSRDRGRTEAFF
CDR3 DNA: TGTGCCAGTAGTAGGGACAGGGGGAGGACTGAAGCTTTCTTT

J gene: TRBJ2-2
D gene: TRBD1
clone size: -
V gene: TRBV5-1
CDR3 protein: CASTTQGDTGELFF
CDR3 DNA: TGCGCCAGCACGACTCAGGGGGACACCGGGGAGCTGTTTTTT

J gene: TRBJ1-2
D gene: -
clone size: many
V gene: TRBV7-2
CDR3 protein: CASSFIRGGVPYGYTF
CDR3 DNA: TGTGCCAGCAGCTTCATACGGGGGGGAGTCCCCTATGGCTACACCTTC

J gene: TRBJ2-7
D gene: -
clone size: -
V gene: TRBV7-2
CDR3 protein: CASSNTGTHEYF
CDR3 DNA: TGTGCCAGCAGCAACACCGGGACCCATGAGTACTTC

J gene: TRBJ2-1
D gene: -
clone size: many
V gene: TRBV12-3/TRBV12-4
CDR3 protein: CASSLQGGEQFF
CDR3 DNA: TGTGCCAGCAGTTTACAGGGAGGTGAGCAGTTCTTC

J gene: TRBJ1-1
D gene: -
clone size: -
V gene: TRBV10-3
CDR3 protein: CAISEGTIGAFF
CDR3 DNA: TGTGCCATCAGTGAGGGCACCATCGGAGCTTTCTTT

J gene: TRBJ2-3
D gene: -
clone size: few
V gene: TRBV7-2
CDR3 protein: CASSPSALSTDTQYF
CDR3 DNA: TGTGCCAGCAGTCCTAGCGCCCTTAGCACAGATACGCAGTATTTT

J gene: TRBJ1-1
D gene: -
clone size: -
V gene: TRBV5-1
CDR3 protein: CASSLDQGNTEAFF
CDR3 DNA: TGCGCCAGCAGCTTGGACCAGGGGAACACTGAAGCTTTCTTT

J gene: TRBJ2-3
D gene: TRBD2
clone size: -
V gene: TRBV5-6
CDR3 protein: CASSFRASGRNTQYF
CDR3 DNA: TGTGCCAGCAGCTTTCGTGCTAGCGGGAGAAATACGCAGTATTTT

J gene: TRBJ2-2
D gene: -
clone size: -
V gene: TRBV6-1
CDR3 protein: CASRNKGLTGELFF
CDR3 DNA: TGTGCCAGCAGGAACAAGGGTCTGACCGGGGAGCTGTTTTTT

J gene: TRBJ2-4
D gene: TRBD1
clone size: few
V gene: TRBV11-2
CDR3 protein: CASSLAGRGPSIQYF
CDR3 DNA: TGTGCCAGCAGCTTAGCAGGCAGGGGGCCTAGCATTCAGTACTTC

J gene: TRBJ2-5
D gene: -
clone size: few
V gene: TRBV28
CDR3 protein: CASSFPGRGVGQETQYF
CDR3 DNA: TGTGCCAGCAGTTTCCCTGGCCGAGGGGTAGGTCAAGAGACCCAGTACTTC

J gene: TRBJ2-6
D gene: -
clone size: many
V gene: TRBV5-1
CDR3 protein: CASTRDVDSGANVLTF
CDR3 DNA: TGCGCCAGCACCCGGGACGTAGACTCTGGGGCCAACGTCCTGACTTTC

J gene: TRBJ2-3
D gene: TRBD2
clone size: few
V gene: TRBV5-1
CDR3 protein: CASSTGLAGGLTSTDTQYF
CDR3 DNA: TGCGCCAGCAGCACAGGACTAGCGGGGGGCCTTACTAGCACAGATACGCAGTATTTT

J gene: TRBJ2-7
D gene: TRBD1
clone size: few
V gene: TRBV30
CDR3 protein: CAWSRDRTYEQYF
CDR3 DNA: TGTGCCTGGAGTCGGGACAGAACCTACGAGCAGTACTTC

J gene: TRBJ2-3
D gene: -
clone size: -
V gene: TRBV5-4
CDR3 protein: CASSFGEGRADTQYF
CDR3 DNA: TGTGCCAGCAGCTTCGGAGAGGGCCGGGCAGATACGCAGTATTTT

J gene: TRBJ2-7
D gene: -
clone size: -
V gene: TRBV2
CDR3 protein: CASNAAGVSYEQYF
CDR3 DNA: TGTGCCAGCAACGCGGCAGGGGTTTCCTACGAGCAGTACTTC

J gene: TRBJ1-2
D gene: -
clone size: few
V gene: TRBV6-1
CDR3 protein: CASAWGDYGYTF
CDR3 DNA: TGTGCCAGCGCCTGGGGGGACTATGGCTACACCTTC

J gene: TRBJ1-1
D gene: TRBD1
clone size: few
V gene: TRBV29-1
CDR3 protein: CSAGQGAGEAFF
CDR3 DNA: TGCAGCGCCGGACAGGGGGCTGGTGAAGCTTTCTTT

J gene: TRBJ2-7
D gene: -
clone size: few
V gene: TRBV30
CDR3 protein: CAWSAVTYEQYF
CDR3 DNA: TGTGCCTGGAGCGCAGTTACCTACGAGCAGTACTTC

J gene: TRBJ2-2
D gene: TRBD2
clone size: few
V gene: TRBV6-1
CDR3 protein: CASRGGLARTGELFF
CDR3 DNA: TGTGCCAGCAGAGGGGGACTAGCGCGCACCGGGGAGCTGTTTTTT

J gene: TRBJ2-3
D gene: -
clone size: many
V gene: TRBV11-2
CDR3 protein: CASSLGLSGDTQYF
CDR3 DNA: TGTGCCAGCAGCTTGGGCCTTTCCGGAGATACGCAGTATTTT

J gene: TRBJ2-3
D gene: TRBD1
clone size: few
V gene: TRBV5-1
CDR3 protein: CASRSTGDGTDTQYF
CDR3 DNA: TGCGCCAGCAGGTCTACAGGGGATGGCACAGATACGCAGTATTTT

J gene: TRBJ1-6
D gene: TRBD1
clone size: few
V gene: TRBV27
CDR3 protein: CASSFSGQGTNSPLHF
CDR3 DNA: TGTGCCAGCAGTTTTTCCGGACAGGGGACGAATTCACCCCTCCACTTT

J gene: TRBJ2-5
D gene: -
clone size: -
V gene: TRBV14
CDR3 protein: CDSDSSQGGQETQYF
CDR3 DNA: TGTGACAGCGATAGTTCACAGGGAGGCCAAGAGACCCAGTACTTC

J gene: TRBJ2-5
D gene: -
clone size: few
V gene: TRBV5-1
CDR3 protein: CASSLFSQQETQYF
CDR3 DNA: TGCGCCAGCAGCTTGTTCTCACAGCAAGAGACCCAGTACTTC

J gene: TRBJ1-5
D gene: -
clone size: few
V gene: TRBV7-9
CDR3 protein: CASSKDGQRNQPQHF
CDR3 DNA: TGTGCCAGCAGCAAAGACGGACAACGCAATCAGCCCCAGCATTTT

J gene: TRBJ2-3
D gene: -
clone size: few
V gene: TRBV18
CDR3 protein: CASSVREPDTQYF
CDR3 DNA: TGTGCCAGCTCAGTTAGGGAACCAGATACGCAGTATTTT

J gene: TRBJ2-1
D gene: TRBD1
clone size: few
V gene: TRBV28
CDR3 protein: CASRSGTGLDEQFF
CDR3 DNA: TGTGCCAGCAGATCCGGGACAGGGCTTGATGAGCAGTTCTTC

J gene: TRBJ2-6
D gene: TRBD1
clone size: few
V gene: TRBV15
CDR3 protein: CATSRDTPTGSLSRANVLTF
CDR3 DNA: TGTGCCACCAGCAGAGATACCCCGACAGGGTCCCTCTCGCGGGCCAACGTCCTGACTTTC

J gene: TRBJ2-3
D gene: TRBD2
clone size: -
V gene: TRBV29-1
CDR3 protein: CSVDQLAGATDTQYF
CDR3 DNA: TGCAGCGTTGACCAGCTAGCGGGGGCGACAGATACGCAGTATTTT

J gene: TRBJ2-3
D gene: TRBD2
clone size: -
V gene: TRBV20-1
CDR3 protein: CSAPKTSGSGDTQYF
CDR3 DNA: TGCAGTGCTCCAAAGACTAGCGGGAGTGGGGATACGCAGTATTTT

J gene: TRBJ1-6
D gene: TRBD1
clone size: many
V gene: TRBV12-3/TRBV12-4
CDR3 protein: CASSHYQGADSPLHF
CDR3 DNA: TGTGCCAGCAGTCATTATCAGGGGGCGGATTCACCCCTCCACTTT

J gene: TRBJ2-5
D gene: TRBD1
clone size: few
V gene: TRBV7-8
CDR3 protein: CASSAGQGGRGETQYF
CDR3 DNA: TGTGCCAGCAGCGCCGGACAGGGGGGGCGCGGGGAGACCCAGTACTTC

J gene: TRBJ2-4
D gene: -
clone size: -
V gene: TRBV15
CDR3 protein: CATSPLGPKNIQYF
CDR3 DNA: TGTGCCACCAGCCCCCTGGGCCCGAAAAACATTCAGTACTTC

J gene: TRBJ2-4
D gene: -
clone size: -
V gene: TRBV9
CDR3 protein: CASNNGPAKNIQYF
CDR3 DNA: TGTGCCAGCAACAACGGGCCAGCCAAAAACATTCAGTACTTC